This paragraph covers one TCR beta chain sequence. TCRdb's table, derived via immunoSEQ multiplex PCR, lists solely in-frame clones and lacks some. The repertoire holds approximately 2,300,000 clones, around 93% seen once, with approximately 0.4% in the top ten. The source of the sample is a study of shared clonotypes between healthy human individuals. The TCR originated in a man younger than 35 in good health. Some clones in this sample may be carry-over from other donors' samples. The material sequenced was naive CD4+ T cells from PBMCs. The subset denotes: CD45RA+ positively selected.

The CDR3 loop is CARGKVAASYEQYF. CDR3 sequence (DNA): TGTGCCAGGGGAAAGGTGGCGGCCTCCTACGAGCAGTACTTC. V and J are TRBV6-4 and TRBJ2-7; D gene uncertain. The CDR3 loop spans 14 amino acids. CDR1 and CDR2 (germline): MRHNA, SNTAGT. With 9 bases removed from V and 0 bases from J, the gap between germline ends came to 15 bases.